This TCR beta chain was identified during a study of OX40 agonist ivuxolimab in advanced cancers. Study in general: Of the participants, approximately 44% had some prior anti-PD-1, anti-PD-L1 or anti-CTLA-4 therapy, which was allowed. Three patients had partial responses: one hepatocellular carcinoma, two cutaneous melanoma.

Clones were sequenced by immunoSEQ multiplex PCR, and TCRdb holds only the in-frame ones, with some missing. The table lists over 90,000 clones, over 75% of them singletons, with around 1.8% in the top ten. The germline CDR1 and CDR2 sequences are SGHVS and FQNEAQ. This CDR3 is 14 amino acids long. With V trimmed by 6 bases and J by 9 bases, 6 bases remained unmatched. This sequence joins TRBV7-8 and TRBJ1-4; 11 bases are a match to TRBD1. This clonotype originated in an adult with an advanced solid tumor such as melanoma, head and neck, liver or kidney cancer. Sequencing was performed on CD4+ or CD8+ T cells sorted from blood, taken in a trial of the OX40 agonist ivuxolimab. CDR3 sequence (DNA): TGTGCCAGCAGTACCGGGACAGGGGGTCAAAAACTGTTTTTT. Its translation is CASSTGTGGQKLFF.